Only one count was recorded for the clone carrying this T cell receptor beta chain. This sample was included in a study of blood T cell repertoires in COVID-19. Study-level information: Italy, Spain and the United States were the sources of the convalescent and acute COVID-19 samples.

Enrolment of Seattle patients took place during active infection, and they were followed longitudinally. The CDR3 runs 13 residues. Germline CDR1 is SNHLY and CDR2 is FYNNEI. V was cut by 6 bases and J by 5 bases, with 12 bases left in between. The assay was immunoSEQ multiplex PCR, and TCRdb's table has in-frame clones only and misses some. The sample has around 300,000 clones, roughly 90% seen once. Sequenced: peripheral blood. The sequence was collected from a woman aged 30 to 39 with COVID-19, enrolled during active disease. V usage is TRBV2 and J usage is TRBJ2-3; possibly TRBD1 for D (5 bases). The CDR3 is CASSYRLLDTQYF. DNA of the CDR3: TGTGCCAGCAGCTACAGGCTCTTAGATACGCAGTATTTT. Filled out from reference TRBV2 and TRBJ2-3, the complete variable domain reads EPEVTQTPSHQVTQMGQEVILRCVPISNHLYFYWYRQILGQKVEFLVSFYNNEISEKSEIFDDQFSVERPDGSNFTLKIRSTKLEDSAMYFCASSYRLLDTQYFGPGTRLTVL.